Sequencing of this TCR beta chain was carried out in a study of identical twins. TCRdb itself ran the 5' RACE reads through MiXCR, one entry per CDR3 protein. The table has 400,000 to 650,000 distinct CDR3 sequences, about 20% seen once; the top ten hold roughly 0.91%. CDR1 is MNHEY, CDR2 SVGEGT, per germline. This CDR3 spans 20 amino acids. Trimming left V 5 bases short and J 1 base short, with 28 bases between. These data were also reused for a study on T cells expressing NK-cell markers.

This clonotype was obtained from a woman younger than 35 in good health. Input material: CD4+ T cells sorted from blood. The gene calls are TRBV6-2 or TRBV6-3 and TRBJ2-3; D is perhaps TRBD1 or TRBD2 (5 bases each). In nucleotides, the CDR3 is TGTGCCAGCAGTACACTCACTAACCGGGACCAAGGTTGGGGCACAGATACGCAGTATTTT. It yields the protein CASSTLTNRDQGWGTDTQYF.